Reported below is one T cell receptor (beta chain). Cohort assignment relied on participant-reported clinical history. This specimen comes from a study of blood T cell repertoires in COVID-19. Trimming removed 5 bases from V and 6 bases from J; junction bases left unmatched: 3. CDR3 length: 14 amino acids. CDR1 is SEHNR, CDR2 FQNEAQ, per germline (reference sequence). Sequenced by immunoSEQ multiplex PCR; TCRdb stores in-frame clones only, minus some. The sample lists 200,000 to 250,000 clones, approximately 86% seen once, with roughly 4.9% in the top ten. The sequence was obtained from a woman in her 30s who had been exposed to COVID-19. The specimen was PBMCs or T cells enriched from blood (not recorded which). The chain employs TRBV7-9 and TRBJ1-6, with 8 bases that match TRBD1. CDR3 amino acids: CASSQTGGNSPLHF. DNA of the CDR3: TGTGCCAGCAGCCAAACAGGGGGTAATTCACCCCTCCACTTT.